This T cell receptor beta chain was identified in a study of CD8 T cells in ankylosing spondylitis. General study findings and limits: Roughly eight highly homologous variants made up a TCR beta motif that seemed to typify ankylosing spondylitis blood. Past research had described some motif variants in reactive arthritis synovial fluid and blood.

Trimming took 5 bases from V and 6 from J, leaving 9 bases between them. This CDR3 comprises 12 residues. CDR1 and CDR2 (germline): SEHNR, FQNEAQ (reference sequence). TCRdb reprocessed the 5' RACE reads via MiXCR and lists one record per CDR3 protein. The sample has over 600,000 distinct CDR3 sequences; roughly 20% are singletons. This clonotype appeared a few times. The antigen is not known. The TCR comes from a male donor with ankylosing spondylitis. Sample: blood, either unsorted or a sorted T cell fraction (not recorded which). The chain carries TRBV7-9 and TRBJ2-3; D is perhaps TRBD2 (5 bases). The CDR3: CASSLTRDTQYF. DNA for the CDR3: TGTGCCAGCAGCCTTACTAGGGATACGCAGTATTTT.